The sequence of this TCR beta chain was determined in a study of blood T cell repertoires in COVID-19. The length of the CDR3 is 15 residues. Looked up from germline, CDR1 is LGHDT and CDR2 is YNNKEL (reference sequence). The ends lost 2 bases at V and 1 base at J; junction bases unmatched: 1. The assay was immunoSEQ multiplex PCR, and TCRdb's table has in-frame clones only and misses some. The sample shows fewer than 350,000 clones, around 85% of them seen only once. What the recovered Cohort 3 donors had was two negative PCRs, clearance, or symptom resolution. The genes are TRBV3-1 (or the pseudogene TRBV3-2) and TRBJ2-3; 9 positions match TRBD2. The TCR comes from a woman aged 45 to 65 who had recovered from COVID-19. The sequencing sample was made of PBMCs or T cells enriched from blood (not recorded which). CDR3 protein: CASSQRGRGTDTQYF. DNA of the CDR3: TGTGCCAGCAGCCAACGCGGGAGGGGCACAGATACGCAGTATTTT.